The 11 T cell receptor beta chains below all came from one sample that was sequenced in a study of blood T cell repertoires in COVID-19. Profiled with immunoSEQ multiplex PCR; TCRdb holds only in-frame clones, not every one. Among hundreds of thousands of clones listed, 70% to 90% were seen once. Sequenced sample: PBMCs or T cells enriched from blood (not recorded which). The receptor source for this set is a woman aged 40 to 49 who had recovered from COVID-19.

V gene TRBV7-2 combines with J gene TRBJ1-2; TRBD1 might be the D (6 bases). Germline V gives CDR1 SGHTA, CDR2 FQGNSA. This CDR3 region has 14 residues. The V end lost 2 bases, the J end lost 4 bases, and 11 bases lay between the germline ends. CDR3 in amino acids: CASSLNRASYGYTF. For the CDR3, the DNA is TGTGCCAGCAGCTTAAACAGGGCCTCCTATGGCTACACCTTC. The complete variable domain, with remaining parts taken from reference TRBV7-2 and TRBJ1-2, reads GAGVSQSPSNKVTEKGKDVELRCDPISGHTALYWYRQSLGQGLEFLIYFQGNSAPDKSGLPSDRFSAERTGGSVSTLTIQRTQQEDSAVYLCASSLNRASYGYTFGSGTRLTVV.

This chain uses TRBV5-6 with TRBJ2-5; 10 bases line up with TRBD1. V shed 0 bases and J 5 bases; nucleotides not matched to a gene: 4. Germline V CDR1 and CDR2: SGHDT, YYEEEE. There are 15 residues in the CDR3. The CDR3 here is CASSLGQGAWETQYF. The CDR3, as DNA: TGTGCCAGCAGCTTGGGACAGGGGGCGTGGGAGACCCAGTACTTC.

V gene TRBV9 combines with J gene TRBJ1-2; no definite D call. V was pared by 4 bases and J by 5 bases, with 9 bases between. This CDR3 comprises 12 residues. Germline CDR1 and CDR2: SGDLS and YYNGEE. The CDR3, as DNA: TGTGCCAGCAGCACAGAGGGATATGGCTACACCTTC. This sequence encodes CASSTEGYGYTF.

For this clone: An end of the junction differs from the germline gene, which may be a read error. The chain uses TRBV6-5 and TRBJ1-1, with 9 bases identical to TRBD1. Germline V lookup: CDR1 MNHEY, CDR2 SVGAGI. The CDR3 totals 13 residues. The CDR3, as DNA: TGTGCCAGCAGTTACCGTCAGGGGACAGGGAATCTCTTT. It specifies CASSYRQGTGNLF.

The chain is built from TRBV10-3 and TRBJ2-7; 11 positions agree with TRBD2. The J segment lost 0 bases and the V segment lost 0 bases, leaving 1 base of the junction unmatched. Germline V gene sequence: CDR1 ENHRY, CDR2 SYGVKD. CDR3 length equals 16 residues. CDR3 region: CAISESSGRASYEQYF. Here the CDR3 DNA reads TGTGCCATCAGTGAGTCTAGCGGGAGGGCCTCCTACGAGCAGTACTTC.

The chain combines TRBV2 with TRBJ2-7, with D uncertain. The germline V gene encodes CDR1 SNHLY and CDR2 FYNNEI. The CDR3 extends over 11 amino acids. The V gene lost 4 bases and the J gene lost 5 bases, with 6 bases spanning the gap. This CDR3 reads CASSGFDEQYF. The CDR3 bases are TGTGCCAGCAGTGGTTTCGACGAGCAGTACTTC.

This chain links TRBV24-1 with TRBJ2-1; the D gene is possibly TRBD2 (6 bases). The CDR3 has 18 residues. Trimming cost V 3 bases and J 0 bases, with 17 bases left between them. Per germline, CDR1 KGHDR and CDR2 SFDVKD. The chain's CDR3 is CATSDGGEPSNSYNEQFF. CDR3 DNA sequence: TGTGCCACCAGTGATGGCGGGGAGCCGTCCAACTCCTACAATGAGCAGTTCTTC.

The J gene is TRBJ2-7, the V gene TRBV11-2, with TRBD1 matching over 7 bases. The CDR3 runs to 17 residues. The trim removed 1 base at V and 1 base at J, leaving 10 bases unmatched. Germline V gene lookup returns CDR1 SGHAT and CDR2 FQNNGV. The CDR3 loop is CASSLVGTADYSYEQYF. DNA of the CDR3: TGTGCCAGCAGCTTAGTAGGGACAGCCGATTATTCCTACGAGCAGTACTTC.

The gene calls are TRBV7-3 and TRBJ1-1, with D tentatively TRBD1 (6 bases). The CDR3 length is 15 residues. Trimming left V 5 bases short and J 4 bases short, with 17 bases between. CDR1 and CDR2 from the germline V gene are SGHTA and FQGTGA. The CDR3: CASSLAPQGITEAFF. CDR3 bases: TGTGCCAGCAGCCTGGCCCCACAGGGAATCACTGAAGCTTTCTTT.

The genes are TRBV9 and TRBJ2-3; 7 bases fit TRBD2. CDR1 SGDLS and CDR2 YYNGEE come from the germline V gene. Losses at the gene ends were 3 bases for V and 4 bases for J; bases not matched to a gene: 14. This CDR3 has 17 amino acids. CDR3 amino acids: CASSAYPTGGWSDTQYF. The CDR3 coding sequence is TGTGCCAGCAGCGCTTACCCGACGGGGGGATGGTCAGATACGCAGTATTTT.

The gene calls are TRBV6-4 and TRBJ2-3; TRBD2 is a possible D gene (5 bases). Deletions cut 6 bases from V and 2 bases from J, with 15 bases between. Germline assignment: CDR1 MRHNA and CDR2 SNTAGT. The CDR3 consists of 15 residues. The CDR3 DNA sequence: TGTGCCAGCAGAGCCTCGGAGGTTCCCACAGATACGCAGTATTTT. This encodes CASRASEVPTDTQYF.